These 28 T cell receptor beta chains were all obtained from the same sample, sequenced in a study of blood T cell repertoires in COVID-19 (dated by TCRdb to about 2020). Preparation of the library involved the immunoSEQ multiplex PCR assay. Sourced from immuneACCESS, this table was stored by TCRdb with only in-frame sequences that have V and J called. A share of the clones is absent; for the studies checked, an unresolved V gene accounts for under half, and the remainder has no known explanation. Here the sample has 240,000 or so clones; around 87% occur a single time. Of the sample, roughly 3.1% is held by the ten largest clones. The sample consisted of PBMCs or T cells enriched from blood (not recorded which). These receptors came from a woman aged 40 to 50 with acute COVID-19.

The chain employs TRBV2 and TRBJ1-3; the match to TRBD1 covers 9 bases. Germline V lookup: CDR1 SNHLY, CDR2 FYNNEI. The CDR3 runs 16 residues. J was trimmed by 3 bases and V by 3 bases; bases with no gene match: 6. This chain's CDR3 is CASSDSYRGLGNTIYF. For the CDR3, the DNA is TGTGCCAGCAGTGACTCTTACAGGGGGCTTGGAAACACCATATATTTT.

CDR3 DNA: TGCAGCGCAGGACAGGGGGCTGGTCGTGGCACTGAAGCTTTCTTT. Translating it yields CSAGQGAGRGTEAFF. V and J are TRBV29-1 and TRBJ1-1, with TRBD1 matching over 11 bases. V gave up 7 bases and J gave up 4 bases; unmatched junction bases: 11. Germline V gives CDR1 SQVTM, CDR2 ANQGSEA. The CDR3 length is 15 residues.

This chain connects TRBV4-1 to TRBJ1-5; TRBD1 matches 7 bases. The CDR3 loop spans 15 amino acids. Germline CDR1 reads MGHRA; CDR2 reads YSYEKL. V lost 4 bases and J lost 1; bases outside the gene matches: 4. CDR3 protein: CASSRSGQSNQPQHF. In DNA, the CDR3 is TGCGCCAGCAGCCGATCGGGACAGAGCAATCAGCCCCAGCATTTT.

The chain couples TRBV2 to TRBJ2-7; 7 positions match TRBD1. Losses at the gene ends were 6 bases for V and 2 bases for J; bases not matched to a gene: 1. There are 12 residues in the CDR3. Germline V gives CDR1 SNHLY, CDR2 FYNNEI. CDR3 DNA sequence: TGTGCCAGCAGAGACAGGGCCTACGAGCAGTACTTC. It yields the protein CASRDRAYEQYF.

The chain joins TRBV4-2 to TRBJ2-1, with 7 bases that match TRBD2. The CDR3 covers 16 residues. V trimming: 0 bases; J trimming: 9 bases; junction bases outside the gene matches: 11. CDR1 is LGHNA and CDR2 is YNFKEQ in the germline V gene. CDR3 in amino acids: CASSQEQREVWGEQFF. DNA of the CDR3: TGTGCCAGCAGCCAAGAGCAGCGGGAAGTCTGGGGTGAGCAGTTCTTC.

The chain carries TRBV6-2 or TRBV6-3 and TRBJ2-5; the D gene is possibly TRBD2 (5 bases). The length of the CDR3 is 15 residues. Germline loops: CDR1 MNHEY, CDR2 SVGEGT. V dropped 6 bases and J dropped 5 bases, with 19 bases sitting between them. The CDR3 sequence: CASSRLGEPEETQYF. The CDR3 DNA reads TGTGCCAGCAGCCGACTTGGGGAGCCGGAGGAGACCCAGTACTTC.

This chain uses TRBV2 with TRBJ1-5, with 8 positions matching TRBD1. Germline CDR1 SNHLY, CDR2 FYNNEI. J was trimmed by 6 bases and V by 3 bases; bases with no gene match: 7. This CDR3 is built from 15 residues. The CDR3 DNA is TGTGCCAGCAGTGATAGGACAGGGAGGGGTCAGCCCCAGCATTTT. As protein: CASSDRTGRGQPQHF.

The chain is built from TRBV7-3 and TRBJ2-5; D possibly corresponds to TRBD2 (5 bases). Trimming removed 5 bases at V and 4 bases at J, with 14 bases between. The V gene's germline CDR1 is SGHTA and CDR2 FQGTGA. This CDR3 has 14 residues. The DNA of the CDR3 is TGTGCCAGCAGCGCCCCCGGACTTGGAGAGACCCAGTACTTC. Protein: CASSAPGLGETQYF. The full variable domain, rest sourced from reference TRBV7-3 and TRBJ2-5, is GAGVSQTPSNKVTEKGKYVELRCDPISGHTALYWYRQSLGQGPEFLIYFQGTGAADDSGLPNDRFFAVRPEGSVSTLKIQRTERGDSAVYLCASSAPGLGETQYFGPGTRLLVL.

This clone is a singleton in its sample. This sequence joins TRBV29-1 and TRBJ2-7; TRBD2 matches at 9 bases. Germline V gene lookup returns CDR1 SQVTM and CDR2 ANQGSEA. The CDR3 is 14 residues long. The junction had 3 bases not matched to a gene; V was cut back by 0 bases and J by 3 bases. CDR3 sequence: CSVEDRSGSYEQYF. The CDR3 region has the DNA TGCAGCGTTGAAGACCGTAGCGGGAGCTACGAGCAGTACTTC.

The chain links TRBV27 to TRBJ1-4, with D hard to call. CDR3 length equals 14 residues. V lost 4 bases, J lost 4 bases, and 10 bases lay in between. Looked up from germline, CDR1 is MNHEY and CDR2 is SMNVEV (reference sequence). In DNA, the CDR3 is TGTGCCAGCAGTTCGGCAGGCTTTAATGAAAAACTGTTTTTT. It is translated as CASSSAGFNEKLFF.

The chain carries TRBV18 and TRBJ1-1, with unresolved D. V lost 6 bases, J lost 5 bases, and 19 bases lay in between. The CDR3 has 15 residues. In germline, CDR1 is KGHSH, CDR2 LQKENI. The CDR3 nucleotides are TGTGCCAGCTCGAGGCCCGAGACACGGGGTACTGAAGCTTTCTTT. Encoded protein: CASSRPETRGTEAFF.

Ten or more counts support this clone. The same CDR3 also results from other DNA sequences found in this sample. The chain uses TRBV10-2 and TRBJ1-4; no firm D call. Germline V gene sequence: CDR1 WSHSY, CDR2 SAAADI. Trimming took 0 bases from V and 0 from J, leaving 5 bases between them. This CDR3 comprises 15 residues. CDR3: CASSESGTTNEKLFF. In DNA form, the CDR3 reads TGCGCCAGCAGTGAGTCCGGTACAACTAATGAAAAACTGTTTTTT.

The CDR3 DNA sequence: TGTGCCAGCAGCGTAGCGGCGGGAACTAGCACAGATACGCAGTATTTT. Protein: CASSVAAGTSTDTQYF. The chain is built from TRBV9 and TRBJ2-3; D perhaps matches TRBD2 (6 bases). V was clipped by 0 bases and J by 0 bases, with 11 bases between them. CDR1 and CDR2 (germline): SGDLS, YYNGEE. This CDR3 is built from 16 residues.

This chain joins TRBV19 and TRBJ2-7, with 7 positions matching TRBD1. Germline assignment: CDR1 LNHDA and CDR2 SQIVND (reference sequence). This CDR3 contains 14 residues. V was clipped by 5 bases and J by 5 bases; unmatched bases: 9. The CDR3 DNA reads TGTGCCAGTAGTCCAGACAGGGAAGTGGACGAGCAGTACTTC. Protein product: CASSPDREVDEQYF. Using reference TRBV19 and TRBJ2-7 for the parts outside the CDR3, the full variable domain is DGGITQSPKYLFRKEGQNVTLSCEQNLNHDAMYWYRQDPGQGLRLIYYSQIVNDFQKGDIAEGYSVSREKKESFPLTVTSAQKNPTAFYLCASSPDREVDEQYFGPGTRLTVT.

CDR3 bases: TGTGCCAGCAGTTATCGGCCTAGCGGTTACAATGAGCAGTTCTTC. Translated: CASSYRPSGYNEQFF. The genes are TRBV6-5 and TRBJ2-1; 7 bases line up with TRBD2. The CDR3 length is 15 residues. The germline V gene has CDR1 MNHEY and CDR2 SVGAGI. V gave up 3 bases and J gave up 4 bases; unmatched junction bases: 6.

This chain links TRBV5-4 with TRBJ1-2; tentative D call: TRBD1 (6 bases). Trimming took off 5 bases at V and 6 bases at J, with 14 bases between the two ends. CDR1 and CDR2 (germline): SGHNT, YYREEE (reference sequence). The CDR3 runs 13 residues. The CDR3 nucleotides read TGTGCCAGCAGTACTGGACAGATCAATGGCTACACCTTC. It specifies CASSTGQINGYTF.

This chain joins TRBV9 and TRBJ1-6; weak D call: TRBD1 (6 bases). Between the trimmed V and J ends, which lost 1 base and 9 bases, there was a span of 11 bases. Germline values: CDR1 SGDLS, CDR2 YYNGEE. This CDR3 is built from 14 residues. The DNA for the CDR3 is TGTGCCAGCAGCGTAAACGTCAGGGGTTCACCCCTCCACTTT. Protein sequence: CASSVNVRGSPLHF.

CDR3 bases: TGTGCCAGCAGCCCTTTAGCGGGATCTCAAGCCAAAAACATTCAGTACTTC. Translating it yields CASSPLAGSQAKNIQYF. The V and J genes are TRBV9 and TRBJ2-4, with TRBD2 matching 8 bases. The V and J ends lost 4 bases and 0 bases, in that order; junction bases with no gene match: 9. This CDR3 has 17 residues. Germline V lookup: CDR1 SGDLS, CDR2 YYNGEE.

V and J are TRBV11-3 and TRBJ1-6; 7 nucleotides align to TRBD1. CDR1 and CDR2 (germline): SGHNT, YENEEA. This CDR3 has 16 residues. The J segment lost 9 bases and the V segment lost 5 bases, leaving 13 bases of the junction unmatched. CDR3 region: CASSPGRGWDSSPLHF. The CDR3 region has the DNA TGTGCCAGCAGCCCTGGCCGGGGTTGGGACAGTTCACCCCTCCACTTT.

The V and J genes are TRBV3-1 (or the pseudogene TRBV3-2) and TRBJ1-2; D unclear. V was cut by 4 bases and J by 4 bases, with 22 bases left in between. In germline, CDR1 is LGHDT, CDR2 YNNKEL (reference sequence). This CDR3 has 17 amino acids. CDR3 sequence: CASSPLSVPGKGYGYTF. The CDR3 DNA is TGTGCCAGCAGCCCCCTATCCGTCCCGGGGAAAGGCTATGGCTACACCTTC.

This chain links TRBV18 with TRBJ2-3, with 7 positions matching TRBD1. The germline gives CDR1 KGHSH, CDR2 LQKENI. Germline trimming cut 6 bases from V and 3 bases from J; bases unmatched to any gene: 9. The CDR3 has 15 residues. The CDR3 DNA reads as TGTGCCAGCTCGCTACAGGGGATTGGGACAGATACGCAGTATTTT. Its translation is CASSLQGIGTDTQYF.

The rearrangement joins TRBV25-1 to TRBJ2-7; 7 nucleotides agree with TRBD1. The CDR3 covers 17 residues. V dropped 2 bases and J dropped 2; count of bases not matched to a gene: 12. CDR1 is MGHDK and CDR2 is SYGVNS in the germline V gene. The CDR3 region is CASSETASGQTTYEQYF. The CDR3 DNA reads as TGTGCCAGCAGTGAAACAGCCTCGGGACAGACAACCTACGAGCAGTACTTC.

This sequence joins TRBV18 and TRBJ1-3; D is unclear. Germline V CDR1 and CDR2: KGHSH, LQKENI. The CDR3 length is 15 residues. Trimming took 3 bases from V and 0 from J, leaving 9 bases between them. The CDR3 DNA reads as TGTGCCAGCTCACCCGACGGGGACTCTGGAAACACCATATATTTT. It encodes CASSPDGDSGNTIYF.

This chain links TRBV2 with TRBJ1-4; TRBD1 matches at 10 bases. After removal of 4 bases from V and 3 bases from J, the junction contained 2 bases not matched to a gene. Germline CDR1 is SNHLY and CDR2 is FYNNEI. The CDR3 covers 15 residues. CDR3 coding DNA: TGTGCCAGCAGTGTGACAGGGGGCCCTAATGAAAAACTGTTTTTT. Its translation: CASSVTGGPNEKLFF.

The chain links TRBV6-6 to TRBJ2-5, with TRBD2 matching over 16 bases. Unmatched junction bases numbered 5, after V lost 5 bases and J lost 2 bases. The CDR3 runs to 17 residues. Germline V gives CDR1 MNHNY, CDR2 SVGAGI (reference sequence). The CDR3 reads CASSRGLAGGGQETQYF. The CDR3 nucleotides read TGTGCCAGCAGTCGGGGACTAGCGGGAGGGGGGCAAGAGACCCAGTACTTC.

The chain links TRBV12-5 to TRBJ2-5; TRBD1 aligns across 7 bases. Trimming took 0 bases from V and 2 from J; bases not matched to a gene: 12. The CDR3 loop spans 18 amino acids. Germline V CDR1 and CDR2: LGHNT, FRNRAP. CDR3: CASGLVEKLGTEQETQYF. The CDR3 region has the DNA TGTGCTAGTGGTTTGGTAGAAAAACTAGGGACAGAACAAGAGACCCAGTACTTC.

To note about this clone: The sample contains more than one DNA sequence encoding this CDR3. The chain combines TRBV19 with TRBJ1-5; 9 bases line up with TRBD1. Germline CDR1 and CDR2: LNHDA and SQIVND (reference sequence). CDR3 size: 15 residues. Trimming took 3 bases from V and 6 from J; bases not matched to a gene: 6. The CDR3 sequence is CASSIEGQGVQPQHF. The DNA of the CDR3 is TGTGCCAGTAGTATCGAGGGACAGGGCGTTCAGCCCCAGCATTTT.

The chain recombines TRBV28 with TRBJ2-1, with D perhaps TRBD2 (5 bases). The CDR3 extends over 14 amino acids. The germline CDR1 and CDR2 sequences are MDHEN and SYDVKM. V lost 7 bases and J lost 6, with 16 bases in between. The CDR3 here is CASNPWAGVNEQFF. In DNA, the CDR3 is TGTGCCAGCAACCCCTGGGCCGGGGTCAATGAGCAGTTCTTC.